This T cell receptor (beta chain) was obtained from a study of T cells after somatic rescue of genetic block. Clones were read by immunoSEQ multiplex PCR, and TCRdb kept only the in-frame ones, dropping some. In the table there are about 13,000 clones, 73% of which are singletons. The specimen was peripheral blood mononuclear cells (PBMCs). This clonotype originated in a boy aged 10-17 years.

CDR3 nucleotides: TGTGCCAGCAGCTTAGGACCCGGTTACGAGCAGTACTTC. Translating gives CASSLGPGYEQYF. The V call is TRBV7-9, the J call TRBJ2-7; no definite D call. The CDR3 has 13 residues. Trimming removed 1 base from V and 4 bases from J, with 8 bases in between. Germline CDR1 SEHNR, CDR2 FQNEAQ (reference sequence).